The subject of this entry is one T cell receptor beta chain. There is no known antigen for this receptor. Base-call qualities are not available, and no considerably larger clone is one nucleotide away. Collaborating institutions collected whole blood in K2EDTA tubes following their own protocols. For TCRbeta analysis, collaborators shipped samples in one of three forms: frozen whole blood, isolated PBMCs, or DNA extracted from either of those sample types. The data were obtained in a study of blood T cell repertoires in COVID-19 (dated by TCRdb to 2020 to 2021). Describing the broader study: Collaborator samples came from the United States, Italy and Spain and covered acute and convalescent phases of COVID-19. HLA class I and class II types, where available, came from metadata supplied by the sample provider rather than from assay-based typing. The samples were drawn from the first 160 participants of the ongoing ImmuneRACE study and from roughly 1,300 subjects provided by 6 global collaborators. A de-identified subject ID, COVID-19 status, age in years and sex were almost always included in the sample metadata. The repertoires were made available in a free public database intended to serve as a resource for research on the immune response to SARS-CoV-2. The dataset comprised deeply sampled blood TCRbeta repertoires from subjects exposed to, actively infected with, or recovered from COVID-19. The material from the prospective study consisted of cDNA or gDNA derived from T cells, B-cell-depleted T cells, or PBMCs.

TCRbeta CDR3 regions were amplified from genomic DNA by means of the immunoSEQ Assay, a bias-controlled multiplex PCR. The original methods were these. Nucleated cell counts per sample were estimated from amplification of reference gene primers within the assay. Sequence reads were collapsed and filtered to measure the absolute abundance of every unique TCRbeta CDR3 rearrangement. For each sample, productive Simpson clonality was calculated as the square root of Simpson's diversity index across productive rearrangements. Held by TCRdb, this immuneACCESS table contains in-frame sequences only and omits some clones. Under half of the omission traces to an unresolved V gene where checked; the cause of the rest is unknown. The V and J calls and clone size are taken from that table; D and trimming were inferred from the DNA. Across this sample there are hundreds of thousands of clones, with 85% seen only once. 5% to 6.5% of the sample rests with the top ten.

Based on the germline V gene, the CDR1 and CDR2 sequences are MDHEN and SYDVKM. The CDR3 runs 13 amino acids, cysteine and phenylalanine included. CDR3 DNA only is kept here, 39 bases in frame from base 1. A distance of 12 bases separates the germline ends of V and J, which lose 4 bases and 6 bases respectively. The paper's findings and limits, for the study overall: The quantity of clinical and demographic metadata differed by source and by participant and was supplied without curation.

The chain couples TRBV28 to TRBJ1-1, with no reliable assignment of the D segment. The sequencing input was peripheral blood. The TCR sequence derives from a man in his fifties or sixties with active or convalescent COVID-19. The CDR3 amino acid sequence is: CASSSTDPPEAFF. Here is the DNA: TGTGCCAGCAGTTCTACAGATCCCCCTGAAGCTTTCTTT.